This entry describes one TCR beta chain. Per the germline V gene, CDR1 is SEHNR and CDR2 is FQNEAQ (reference sequence). The V end lost 3 bases, the J end lost 4 bases, and 6 bases lay between the germline ends. CDR3 length equals 13 residues. As judged by recently defined diagnostic criteria, patients with Susac syndrome had definite or probable disease. Both CD4+ and CD8+ T cells were negatively isolated, and TEMRA cells underwent FACS enrichment. The sample comes from a study of CD8 T cells in Susac syndrome. Study overall: Eight or nine of the sequenced Susac syndrome patients were in remission, and more than 5 had active disease.

Reverse transcription used roughly 0.45 to 1 ug RNA and random hexamers. immunoSEQ multiplex PCR amplified TCR beta CDR3 across 54 Vbeta, 13 Jbeta. Using its own MiXCR run on the immunoSEQ multiplex PCR reads, TCRdb lists one record per CDR3 protein. The sample consists of 150,000 to 160,000 distinct CDR3 sequences, 85% to 95% of them appearing once. The receptor comes from a human donor with Susac syndrome. The chain combines TRBV7-9 with TRBJ2-2; D not certain. Sequencing was done on a sample of CD4+ T cells from PBMCs. CDR3 protein: CASSFKGTGELFF. As DNA, the CDR3 is TGTGCCAGCAGCTTTAAGGGCACCGGGGAGCTGTTTTTT.